This T cell receptor beta chain was found in a study of blood T cell repertoires in COVID-19. Looking at the study overall: Material from acute and convalescent COVID-19 was sourced from the United States, Italy and Spain. Sources were T cells, B-cell-depleted T cells, or PBMCs; the material itself was cDNA or gDNA.

Per germline, CDR1 MDHEN and CDR2 SYDVKM. The CDR3 totals 11 residues. The V gene lost 3 bases and the J gene lost 8 bases, with 7 bases spanning the gap. As originally analysed: Amplification with reference gene primers provided the estimates of nucleated cell counts. Data came from immunoSEQ multiplex PCR; TCRdb stores just in-frame clones and leaves some out. The D gene and trimming were derived from the DNA, and the V and J assignments and clone size from that table. The data contain 90,000 to 120,000 clones, 55% to 75% of them singletons. The sequenced sample was peripheral blood. The TCR sequence derives from a woman between 40 and 55 years old with acute or convalescent COVID-19. The gene calls are TRBV28 and TRBJ1-2, with D unclear. CDR3 sequence reads: CASSFAHGYTF. CDR3 bases: TGTGCCAGCAGTTTCGCGCACGGCTACACCTTC.